This T cell receptor beta chain originates from a study of blood T cell repertoires in COVID-19 (TCRdb year 2020). General notes on the study: Samples covering the acute and convalescent phases of COVID-19 were provided by collaborators in the United States, Italy and Spain. A freely available public database, intended as a resource for researchers studying the immune response to SARS-CoV-2, is where the repertoires were released. Deeply sampled blood TCRbeta repertoires from subjects exposed to, actively infected with, or recovered from COVID-19 were included in the dataset. Samples came from the ongoing ImmuneRACE study (first 160 participants) plus 1,254 subjects from 6 global collaborators. The sample metadata nearly always contained a de-identified subject ID, COVID-19 status, age in years and sex. Where available, HLA class I and class II types were taken from metadata supplied by the sample provider and were not determined by assay-based typing. The material from the prospective study consisted of cDNA or gDNA derived from T cells, B-cell-depleted T cells, or PBMCs.

One collaborating source in Seattle enrolled patients while the patients were actively infected and followed the patients over time throughout the course of disease. The collaborating institutions used their own protocols to collect whole blood in K2EDTA tubes. Collaborator samples were shipped for TCRbeta analysis as frozen whole blood, isolated PBMCs, or DNA extracted from either sample type. Results and caveats for the whole study, not just this receptor: The amount of clinical and demographic metadata varied by source and participant and was provided uncurated.

TCRbeta CDR3 regions were amplified from genomic DNA using the immunoSEQ Assay, a bias-controlled multiplex PCR. As for the authors' bioinformatics: Nucleated cell counts per sample were estimated from amplification of reference gene primers within the assay. To quantify the absolute abundance of each unique TCRbeta CDR3 rearrangement, sequence reads were collapsed and filtered. For each sample, productive Simpson clonality was calculated as the square root of Simpson's diversity index over productive rearrangements. Here the immuneACCESS table is served through TCRdb, limited to in-frame sequences with V and J called. Missing clones are a known gap in these copies; in checked studies unresolved V genes cover under half, and the rest lacks a known reason. The V and J calls and clone size come from that table; D and trimming were worked out from the DNA. The sample table holds roughly 380,000 clones, of which approximately 89% were seen once. Roughly 4% of the sample is in the top ten clones.

Remarks on this clone: Its target antigen remains unknown. No base quality values were provided; no much bigger clone lies one nucleotide off.

The CDR3 holds 13 amino acids from the cysteine to the phenylalanine. Of the read, only the CDR3 DNA is kept; its 39 bases are in frame from base 1. Trimming at the junction amounts to 2 bases on V and 7 bases on J, and the germline ends lie 8 bases apart. CDR1 is given as SGHTA and CDR2 as FQGNSA, both from the germline V gene. In this chain, TRBV7-2 is recombined with TRBJ1-4; TRBD1 is perhaps the D gene, given 5 matching bases. This sequence was found in a woman aged 55-75 years with COVID-19, enrolled during active disease. Sequenced material: peripheral blood. The CDR3 amino acid sequence is: CASSLFGAEKLFF. The nucleotide sequence is given as TGTGCCAGCAGCTTATTTGGGGCTGAAAAACTGTTTTTT.